This T cell receptor beta chain appears in the sequencing data of a study of cytomegalovirus exposure and HLA in healthy donors listed by TCRdb under 2017. Looking at the study overall: According to an earlier analysis of 587 of the donors, about 179 million T cells yielded over 90 million unique TCR beta sequences and 250 to 350 Gb of sequence data. Because of strong linkage in the cohort, roughly five DR-DQ haplotypes were treated as single units for association and clustering. An earlier analysis of approximately 580 of the donors used high-throughput TCR beta sequencing to judge whether each TCR beta V gene segment behaved as functional or pseudogenic. A later analysis re-examined previously published TCR beta repertoires from roughly 650 donors and added high-resolution HLA genotyping to investigate patterns of TCR occurrence. HLA typing covered class I and class II loci at four-digit resolution. The later analysis used no new phenotypic data to find candidate immune exposures, relying instead on TCR beta sequences and their occurrence across donors. The study aimed to test whether cataloging public T cell receptors could reveal signatures of past pathogen exposure. Roughly 300 gigabases of sequencing data and approximately 84 million unique TCR sequences were included in an early release covering over 600 HLA-typed donors. A later genetic analysis used genome-wide SNP genotypes for about 55% of the 666 donors, treating that subset as a discovery cohort. All discovery cohort repertoires had been generated using a single sequencing platform. Donor age, sex, ethnicity and CMV serostatus were collected together with the repertoire data. Besides the first cohort of approximately 710 subjects, a separate validation cohort made up of roughly 120 different subjects was used. On average, roughly 240,000 unique TCR beta nucleotide sequences were sequenced per donor among 398 genotyped donors of the cohort, with roughly 18% of those sequences being non-productive. Typing coverage varied by locus: roughly 620-640 donors for A, B, C, DRB1 and DQB1; roughly 510 for DQA1; some 610 for DPA1; 450 to 480 for DPB1. Using immunosequencing, the study profiled T cell repertoires from some 670 subjects and related those repertoires to cytomegalovirus serostatus. High-throughput TCR immunosequencing, statistical association of individual TCRs with disease status, and machine learning were combined to predict cytomegalovirus infection status. Of the 300 to 500 genotyped donors, 70% to 90% were placed in the genetic ancestry cluster associated with self-reported Caucasian donors.

The method was the immunoSEQ multiplex PCR assay. For the multiplex PCR, a mixture combining 60 forward primers for TCR Vbeta segments and 13 reverse primers for TCR Jbeta segments was used. The CDR3 region of rearranged TCR beta genes was amplified from genomic DNA by a multiplex PCR assay. The Illumina HiSeq System was used to sequence the amplified TCR beta libraries as 87-base-pair reads. The original methods were these. A later analysis counted approximately 74 million unique TCR beta chains across the 670 or so repertoires, and 9 million to 14 million of these chains were shared by at least two donors. Raw reads were error-corrected and collapsed into unique sequences with a nearest-neighbor algorithm that merged closely related sequences to remove PCR and sequencing errors. V, D and J gene segments were assigned by aligning CDR3 sequences to IMGT reference sequences. For a sequence to be retained, a match of at least six nucleotides to both a V gene segment and a J gene segment was required. Rearrangements were classified as productive when the CDR3 lacked stop codons and remained in frame with V and J, and all other rearrangements were classified as non-productive. CDR3 was defined according to IMGT convention as the region running from the second conserved V-encoded cysteine to the conserved J-encoded phenylalanine. The earlier analysis of 450 to 750 of the donors excluded any sequence lacking an unambiguous match to a single V gene segment. An earlier analysis of a few hundred of the donors called V segments functional above 56.7% productive rearrangements and segregating when the between-donor standard deviation exceeded 5%. A statistical classification framework was developed to diagnose cytomegalovirus status using the catalog of TCR beta chain sequences. V and J gene assignment, in a later analysis, came from comparing TCR nucleotide sequences with IMGT/GENE-DB human TR gene sequences. Using the TCRdist pipeline, a later analysis assigned CDR3 sequences along with most-parsimonious VDJ recombination scenarios. In a later analysis, every TCR beta chain was defined by the combination of its CDR3 amino acid sequence and its V-gene family, and reads without a unique V-gene family were dropped. A later analysis removed over 500 highly shared, low-generation-probability nucleotide sequences to deal with suspected cross-contamination and a sequencing artifact. In a later analysis, a clonal expansion index was calculated for each public chain from normalized within-repertoire ranks of inferred template counts. Generation probabilities in a later analysis came from a VDJ recombination model fitted to out-of-frame rearrangements, and those results were checked against IGoR. In a later analysis, hypergeometric tests were used to score TCR-TCR, TCR-HLA and TCR-CMV co-occurrence, with a repertoire-size bias correction applied to TCR pairs. A later analysis estimated false discovery rates by permuting HLA or CMV assignments 20 times. In a later analysis, co-occurring TCRs were grouped using DBSCAN, and TCRdist sequence similarity was added for clustering within HLA-allele-positive subsets. Repertoires with fewer than 30,000 or more than 120,000 public chains were left out of co-occurrence clustering, as were a handful of repertoires with anomalous nucleotide sharing. Sourced from immuneACCESS, this table was stored by TCRdb with only in-frame sequences that have V and J called. A share of the clones is absent; for the studies checked, an unresolved V gene accounts for under half, and the remainder has no known explanation. That table is the source of V, J and clone size, and D and trimming were worked out from the DNA. A total of around 160,000 clones appear in this sample, 79% of them only once. Clones ranked in the top ten supply 6.7% of the sample.

Broader findings and caveats from the paper: A group of highly shared sequence variants was considered likely to be a technical artifact of the sequencing pipeline. Presence/absence analyses assumed roughly uniform sequencing depth across donors, an assumption that may not hold. According to a later analysis, most CMV-associated TCR beta chains appeared to be HLA-restricted, and the HLA associations seemed to be driven largely by CMV exposure. Across donors, most TCR sequences were observed very rarely, whereas some public TCRs were present in many individuals. In a later genetic analysis, a missense DCLRE1C variant was associated with V-gene and J-gene trimming of TCR beta chains, and the association was replicated in an independent cohort. According to a later analysis, parvovirus B19, influenza, CMV and Epstein-Barr virus appeared linked to several top co-occurrence clusters. A further reported finding was that TCR beta sequences accurately predicted the HLA-A and HLA-B alleles for most subjects in the first cohort. Because some donors lacked HLA typing at each locus, the association tests relied only on the typed subset. A total of 150 to 200 TCR beta chains were listed by the study as associated with cytomegalovirus. Only TCR beta chains were sequenced in this cohort, and the absence of alpha or paired-chain data limited detectable features. An earlier analysis of around 600 of the donors showed that most TCR beta V segments appeared in productive rearrangements either about 87% or about 30% of the time, which broadly matched IMGT annotations. According to the authors, the approach could potentially be generalized to other disease states and immunological phenotypes. Compared with equally common non-associated chains, HLA-associated TCR beta chains in a later analysis were more clonally expanded and had lower generation probabilities. In both the original and validation cohorts, the classifier was reported to diagnose cytomegalovirus status with high specificity and sensitivity. The earlier analysis of approximately 540 of the donors excluded roughly 17 rarely observed V segments, including chromosome 9 orphons, because counts were too low. Specific HLA alleles were associated with about 17,000 TCR beta sequences at a false discovery rate of 0.05 in a later analysis. When HLA alleles, especially DR and DQ, strongly co-occurred, attributing TCR associations to individual alleles was difficult. A few of the identified cytomegalovirus-associated TCR beta chains were confirmed in vitro to be specific for cytomegalovirus antigens. According to a later genetic analysis, donors in an Asian-associated ancestry cluster had fewer N-insertions in productive TCRs than the approximately 650-donor mean. In a later analysis, TCR association rates were found to vary across HLA loci, with the most associated TCRs seen for DRB1 alleles and the fewest for HLA-C alleles. Linkage disequilibrium might explain the correlated functional status among segregating V segments, but an unknown experimental factor could not be excluded. The only immune exposure information available for the cohort was CMV serostatus.

A word on this clone: Its antigen remains undetermined. Base qualities are not provided; no much larger clone lies one nucleotide away.

The cohort was made up of 650 to 700 healthy bone marrow donors. All cohort members were sampled while nominally healthy, although unrecorded immune exposures were likely present. The donor tested CMV seropositive, placing the donor among the 289 seropositive members of the cohort. Every donor gave a peripheral blood sample, and the peripheral blood mononuclear cells from that sample were used for TCR beta sequencing. The Qiagen DNeasy Blood Extraction Kit was used to extract genomic DNA from the blood cell samples. This TCR was recovered from a woman in her thirties or forties in good health and CMV-seropositive. Sample: PBMCs.

The CDR3 has the sequence CASSPRRGDNYNEQFF. The DNA is as follows: TGTGCCAGCAGCCCCAGGCGGGGGGACAACTACAATGAGCAGTTCTTC. The sequence is built from TRBV7-3 and TRBJ2-1, and 8 bases in between align with TRBD2. V is pruned by 5 bases and J by 3 bases, leaving 9 bases of the junction without a gene match. As encoded in the germline V gene, CDR1 is SGHTA while CDR2 is FQGTGA. The CDR3 numbers 16 residues from cysteine through phenylalanine. The retained sequence is limited to the CDR3, 48 bases, with the frame set at the first base.